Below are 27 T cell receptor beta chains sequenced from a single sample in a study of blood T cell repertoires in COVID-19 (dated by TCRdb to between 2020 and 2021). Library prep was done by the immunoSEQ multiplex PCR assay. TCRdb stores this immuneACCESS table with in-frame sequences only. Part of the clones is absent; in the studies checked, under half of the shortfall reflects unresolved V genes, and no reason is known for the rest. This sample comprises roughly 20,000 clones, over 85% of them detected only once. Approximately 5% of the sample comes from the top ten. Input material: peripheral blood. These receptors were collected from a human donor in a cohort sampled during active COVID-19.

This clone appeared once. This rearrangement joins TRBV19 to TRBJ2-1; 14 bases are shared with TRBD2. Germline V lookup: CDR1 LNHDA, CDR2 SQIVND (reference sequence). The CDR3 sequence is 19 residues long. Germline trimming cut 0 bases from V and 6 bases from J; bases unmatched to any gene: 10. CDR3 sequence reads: CASSIERTSGRTRGNEQFF. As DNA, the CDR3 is TGTGCCAGTAGTATAGAAAGGACTAGCGGGAGGACCCGGGGCAATGAGCAGTTCTTC.

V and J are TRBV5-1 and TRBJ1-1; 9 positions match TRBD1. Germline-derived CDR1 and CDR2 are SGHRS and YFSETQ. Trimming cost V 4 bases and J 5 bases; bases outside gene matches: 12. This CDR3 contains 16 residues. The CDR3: CASSTGQGTVQTEAFF. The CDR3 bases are TGCGCCAGCAGCACGGGACAGGGCACGGTGCAAACTGAAGCTTTCTTT. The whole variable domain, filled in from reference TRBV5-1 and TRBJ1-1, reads KAGVTQTPRYLIKTRGQQVTLSCSPISGHRSVSWYQQTPGQGLQFLFEYFSETQRNKGNFPGRFSGRQFSNSRSEMNVSTLELGDSALYLCASSTGQGTVQTEAFFGQGTRLTVV.

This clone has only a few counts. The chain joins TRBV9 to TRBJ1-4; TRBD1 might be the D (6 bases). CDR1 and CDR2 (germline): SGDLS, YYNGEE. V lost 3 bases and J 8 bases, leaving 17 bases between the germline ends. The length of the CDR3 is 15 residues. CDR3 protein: CASSAYTGPGEKLFF. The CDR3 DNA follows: TGTGCCAGCAGCGCCTATACAGGGCCGGGAGAAAAACTGTTTTTT. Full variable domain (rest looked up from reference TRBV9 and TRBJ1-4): DSGVTQTPKHLITATGQRVTLRCSPRSGDLSVYWYQQSLDQGLQFLIQYYNGEERAKGNILERFSAQQFPDLHSELNLSSLELGDSALYFCASSAYTGPGEKLFFGSGTQLSVL.

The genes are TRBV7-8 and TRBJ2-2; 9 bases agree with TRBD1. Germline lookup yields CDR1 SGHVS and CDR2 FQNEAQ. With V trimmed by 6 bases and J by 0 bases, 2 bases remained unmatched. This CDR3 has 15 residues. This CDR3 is CASRRQGANTGELFF. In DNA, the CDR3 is TGTGCCAGCAGAAGACAGGGGGCGAACACCGGGGAGCTGTTTTTT.

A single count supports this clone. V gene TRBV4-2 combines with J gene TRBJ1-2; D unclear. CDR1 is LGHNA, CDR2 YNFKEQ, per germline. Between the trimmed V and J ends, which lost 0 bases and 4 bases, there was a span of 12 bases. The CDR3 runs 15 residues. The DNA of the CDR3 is TGTGCCAGCAGCCAAGAGTCAGGAGGTTTCTATGGCTACACCTTC. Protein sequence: CASSQESGGFYGYTF.

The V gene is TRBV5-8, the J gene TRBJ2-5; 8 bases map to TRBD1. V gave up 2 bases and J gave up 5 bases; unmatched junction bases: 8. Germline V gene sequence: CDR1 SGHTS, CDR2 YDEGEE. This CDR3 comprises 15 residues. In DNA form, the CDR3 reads TGTGCCAGCAGCTTAAGGGGCAGGGGGCTGGAGACCCAGTACTTC. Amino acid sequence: CASSLRGRGLETQYF. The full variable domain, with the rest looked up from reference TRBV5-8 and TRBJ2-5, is EAGVTQSPTHLIKTRGQQATLRCSPISGHTSVYWYQQALGLGLQFLLWYDEGEERNRGNFPPRFSGRQFPNYSSELNVNALELEDSALYLCASSLRGRGLETQYFGPGTRLLVL.

The CDR3 loop is CASSPPSTDTQYF. The CDR3, as DNA: TGTGCCAGCAGTCCCCCTAGCACAGATACGCAGTATTTT. This chain uses TRBV7-3 with TRBJ2-3; unclear D gene. CDR1 and CDR2 from the germline V gene are SGHTA and FQGTGA. The CDR3 totals 13 residues. Trimming shortened V by 6 bases and J by 0 bases, and 7 bases separated the two germline ends.

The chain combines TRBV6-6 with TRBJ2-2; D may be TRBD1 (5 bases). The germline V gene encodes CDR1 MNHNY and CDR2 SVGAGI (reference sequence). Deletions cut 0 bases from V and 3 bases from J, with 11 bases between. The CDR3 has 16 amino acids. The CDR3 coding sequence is TGTGCCAGCAGTTACTCGGGGCAGGGCGACACCGGGGAGCTGTTTTTT. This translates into CASSYSGQGDTGELFF.

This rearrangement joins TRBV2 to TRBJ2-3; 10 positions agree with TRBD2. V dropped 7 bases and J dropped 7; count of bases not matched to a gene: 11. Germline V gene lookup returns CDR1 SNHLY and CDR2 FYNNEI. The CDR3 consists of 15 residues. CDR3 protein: CASTPLAGAGNTQYF. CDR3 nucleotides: TGTGCCAGCACCCCCCTAGCGGGAGCTGGAAATACGCAGTATTTT. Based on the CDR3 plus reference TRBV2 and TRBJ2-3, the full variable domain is EPEVTQTPSHQVTQMGQEVILRCVPISNHLYFYWYRQILGQKVEFLVSFYNNEISEKSEIFDDQFSVERPDGSNFTLKIRSTKLEDSAMYFCASTPLAGAGNTQYFGPGTRLTVL.

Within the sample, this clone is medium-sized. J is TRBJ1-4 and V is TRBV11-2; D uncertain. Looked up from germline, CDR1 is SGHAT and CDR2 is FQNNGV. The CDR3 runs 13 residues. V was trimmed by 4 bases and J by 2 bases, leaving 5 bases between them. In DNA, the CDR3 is TGTGCCAGCAGCTCCTCGACTAATGAAAAACTGTTTTTT. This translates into CASSSSTNEKLFF.

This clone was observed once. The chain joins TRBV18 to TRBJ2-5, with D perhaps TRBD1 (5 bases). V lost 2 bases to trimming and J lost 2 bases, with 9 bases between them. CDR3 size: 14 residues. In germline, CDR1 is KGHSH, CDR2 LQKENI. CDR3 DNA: TGTGCCAGCTCACCAGGGGCTCTACAAGAGACCCAGTACTTC. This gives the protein CASSPGALQETQYF.

Here the CDR3 reads CASSFRQSQETQYF. CDR3 bases: TGTGCCAGCAGCTTCAGACAGTCCCAAGAGACCCAGTACTTC. The rearrangement links TRBV7-2 to TRBJ2-5; D may be TRBD1 (5 bases). V was cut by 3 bases and J by 1 base, with 9 bases left in between. There are 14 residues in the CDR3. Germline loops: CDR1 SGHTA, CDR2 FQGNSA.

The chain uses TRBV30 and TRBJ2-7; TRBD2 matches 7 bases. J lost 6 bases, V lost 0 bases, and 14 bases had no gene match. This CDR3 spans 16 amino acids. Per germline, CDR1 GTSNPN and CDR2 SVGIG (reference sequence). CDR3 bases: TGTGCCTGGAGTGTAGGTTGGGCGGGAGAAAGCGGCGAGCAGTACTTC. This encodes CAWSVGWAGESGEQYF.

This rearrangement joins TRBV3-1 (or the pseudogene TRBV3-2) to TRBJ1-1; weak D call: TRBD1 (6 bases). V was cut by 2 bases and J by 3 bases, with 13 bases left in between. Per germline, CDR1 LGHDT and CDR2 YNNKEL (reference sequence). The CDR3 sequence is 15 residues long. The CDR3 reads CASSQRGRGDTEAFF. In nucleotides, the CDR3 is TGTGCCAGCAGCCAAAGAGGCAGGGGAGACACTGAAGCTTTCTTT.

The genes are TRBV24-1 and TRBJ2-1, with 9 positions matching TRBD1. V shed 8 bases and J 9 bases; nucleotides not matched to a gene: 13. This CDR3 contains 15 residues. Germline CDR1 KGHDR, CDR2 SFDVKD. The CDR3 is CATNEAGTGFREQFF. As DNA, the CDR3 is TGTGCCACCAATGAGGCCGGGACAGGGTTTCGTGAGCAGTTCTTC.

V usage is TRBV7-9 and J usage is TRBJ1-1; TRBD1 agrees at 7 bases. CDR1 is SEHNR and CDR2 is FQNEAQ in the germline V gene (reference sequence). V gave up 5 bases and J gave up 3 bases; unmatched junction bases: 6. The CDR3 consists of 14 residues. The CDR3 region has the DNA TGTGCCAGCAGCCAAACAGGGGCGTACACTGAAGCTTTCTTT. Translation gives CASSQTGAYTEAFF.

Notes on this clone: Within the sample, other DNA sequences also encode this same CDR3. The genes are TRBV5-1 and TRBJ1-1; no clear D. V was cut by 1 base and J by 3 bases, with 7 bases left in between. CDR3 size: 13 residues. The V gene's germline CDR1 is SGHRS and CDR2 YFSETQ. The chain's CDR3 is CASSLKQDTEAFF. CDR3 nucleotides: TGCGCCAGCAGCTTGAAGCAAGACACTGAAGCTTTCTTT. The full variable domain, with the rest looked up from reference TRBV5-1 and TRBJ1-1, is KAGVTQTPRYLIKTRGQQVTLSCSPISGHRSVSWYQQTPGQGLQFLFEYFSETQRNKGNFPGRFSGRQFSNSRSEMNVSTLELGDSALYLCASSLKQDTEAFFGQGTRLTVV.

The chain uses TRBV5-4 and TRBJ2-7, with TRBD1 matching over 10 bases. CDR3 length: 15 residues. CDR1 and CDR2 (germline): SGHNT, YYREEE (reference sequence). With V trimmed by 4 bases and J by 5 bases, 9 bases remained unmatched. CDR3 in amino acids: CASSRGGQGPHEQYF. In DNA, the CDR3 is TGTGCCAGCAGCCGTGGGGGACAGGGGCCCCACGAGCAGTACTTC.

The CDR3: CASSPKTGRMNTEAFF. The CDR3 nucleotides read TGTGCCAGCTCACCGAAGACAGGGAGGATGAACACTGAAGCTTTCTTT. The chain recombines TRBV18 with TRBJ1-1, with 7 nucleotides matching TRBD1. J gave up 0 bases and V 3 bases, and 7 bases lay outside the gene matches. This CDR3 is 16 amino acids long. CDR1 and CDR2 (germline): KGHSH, LQKENI.

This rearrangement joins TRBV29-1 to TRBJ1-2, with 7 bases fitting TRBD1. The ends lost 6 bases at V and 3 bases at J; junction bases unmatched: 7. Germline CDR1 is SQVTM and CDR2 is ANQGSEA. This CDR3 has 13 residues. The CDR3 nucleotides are TGCAGCGTGGGCTATCAGGGGGACTATGGCTACACCTTC. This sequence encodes CSVGYQGDYGYTF. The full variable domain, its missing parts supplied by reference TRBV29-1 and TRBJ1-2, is SAVISQKPSRDICQRGTSLTIQCQVDSQVTMMFWYRQQPGQSLTLIATANQGSEATYESGFVIDKFPISRPNLTFSTLTVSNMSPEDSSIYLCSVGYQGDYGYTFGSGTRLTVV.

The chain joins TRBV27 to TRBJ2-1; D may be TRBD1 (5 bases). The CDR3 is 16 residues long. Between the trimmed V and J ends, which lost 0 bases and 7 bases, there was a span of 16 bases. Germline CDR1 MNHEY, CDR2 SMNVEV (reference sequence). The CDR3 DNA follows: TGTGCCAGCAGTTTATCCCCGCAGGGATATTTAAATGAGCAGTTCTTC. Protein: CASSLSPQGYLNEQFF.

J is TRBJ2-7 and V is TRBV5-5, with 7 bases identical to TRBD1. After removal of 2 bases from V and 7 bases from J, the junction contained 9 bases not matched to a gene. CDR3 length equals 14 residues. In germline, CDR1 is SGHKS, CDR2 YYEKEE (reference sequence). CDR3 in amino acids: CASSLQQGKREQYF. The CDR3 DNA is TGTGCCAGCAGCTTACAACAGGGGAAGCGGGAGCAGTACTTC.

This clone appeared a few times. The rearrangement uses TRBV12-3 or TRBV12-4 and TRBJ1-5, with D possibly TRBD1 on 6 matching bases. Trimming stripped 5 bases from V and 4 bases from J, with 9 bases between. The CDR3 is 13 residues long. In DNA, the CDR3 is TGTGCCAGCAGTCAAGGGGGAAATCAGCCCCAGCATTTT. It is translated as CASSQGGNQPQHF.

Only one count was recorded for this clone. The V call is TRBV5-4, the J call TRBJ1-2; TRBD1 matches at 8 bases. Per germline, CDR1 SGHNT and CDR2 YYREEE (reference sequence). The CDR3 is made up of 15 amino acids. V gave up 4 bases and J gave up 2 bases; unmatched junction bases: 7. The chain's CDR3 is CASSIRQGRNYGYTF. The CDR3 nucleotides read TGTGCCAGCAGCATCCGACAGGGGCGGAACTATGGCTACACCTTC.

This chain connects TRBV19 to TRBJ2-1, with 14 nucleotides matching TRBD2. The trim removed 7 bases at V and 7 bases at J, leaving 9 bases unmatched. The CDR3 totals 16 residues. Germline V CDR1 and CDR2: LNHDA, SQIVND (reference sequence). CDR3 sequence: CASTGRLAGGRNEQFF. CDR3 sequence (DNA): TGTGCCAGTACGGGGCGACTAGCGGGAGGGAGGAATGAGCAGTTCTTC.

The CDR3 loop is CASSQGYGRTYEQYF. CDR3 bases: TGTGCCAGCAGCCAAGGGTACGGGAGGACTTACGAGCAGTACTTC. The rearrangement links TRBV3-1 (or the pseudogene TRBV3-2) to TRBJ2-7; 7 nucleotides line up with TRBD2. Germline CDR1 LGHDT, CDR2 YNNKEL (reference sequence). The CDR3 consists of 15 residues. With 1 base clipped from V and 4 bases from J, the junction kept 7 bases outside the gene matches.

CDR3 residues: CASSALAGRTDTQYF. The CDR3 bases are TGCGCCAGCAGCGCCTTAGCGGGTAGGACAGATACGCAGTATTTT. This chain links TRBV5-1 with TRBJ2-3, with 7 bases matching TRBD2. In germline, CDR1 is SGHRS, CDR2 YFSETQ. This CDR3 is 15 amino acids long. Germline trimming cut 4 bases from V and 3 bases from J; bases unmatched to any gene: 8.